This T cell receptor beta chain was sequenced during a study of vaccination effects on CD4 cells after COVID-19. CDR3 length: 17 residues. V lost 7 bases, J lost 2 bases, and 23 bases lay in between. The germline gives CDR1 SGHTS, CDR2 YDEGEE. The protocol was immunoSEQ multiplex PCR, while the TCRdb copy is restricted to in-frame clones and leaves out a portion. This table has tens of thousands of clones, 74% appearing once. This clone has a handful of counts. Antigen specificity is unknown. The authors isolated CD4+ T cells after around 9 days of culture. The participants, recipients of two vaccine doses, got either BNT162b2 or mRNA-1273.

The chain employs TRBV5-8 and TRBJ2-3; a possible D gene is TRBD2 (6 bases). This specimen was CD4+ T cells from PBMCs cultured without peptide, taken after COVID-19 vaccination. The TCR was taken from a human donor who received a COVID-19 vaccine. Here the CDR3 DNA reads TGTGCCAGCCCCACGGGGATTTGGGGGAGGAACACAGATACGCAGTATTTT. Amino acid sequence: CASPTGIWGRNTDTQYF.